Listed here are 10 T cell receptor beta chains from one sample, sequenced in a study. TCRdb analysed the 5' RACE reads with MiXCR anew, one entry per CDR3 protein. The sample contains 45,000 to 60,000 distinct CDR3 sequences, almost 25% of which appear only once. The material sequenced was tumor-infiltrating naive CD4+ T cells sorted from the breast tumor. The subset was: naive CD4+ T cells, CD4+CD45RA+CD25-. The receptors shown here come from a female donor with breast cancer.

There are many counts of this clonotype. This chain links TRBV7-9 with TRBJ1-1; no clear D gene. There are 10 residues in the CDR3. Per germline, CDR1 SEHNR and CDR2 FQNEAQ (reference sequence). V lost 1 base to trimming and J lost 10 bases, with 4 bases between them. CDR3 loop: CASSLEVAFF. The CDR3, as DNA: TGTGCCAGCAGCTTAGAGGTAGCTTTCTTT.

The chain is built from TRBV20-1 and TRBJ2-3, with a weak D call TRBD2 (5 bases). The CDR3 runs to 16 residues. Germline assignment: CDR1 DFQATT and CDR2 SNEGSKA (reference sequence). V dropped 3 bases and J dropped 0 bases, with 16 bases sitting between them. The CDR3 bases are TGCAGTGCTAGCAATCTCACTAGTTATAGCACAGATACGCAGTATTTT. This translates into CSASNLTSYSTDTQYF.

This clonotype occurred many times. This rearrangement joins TRBV20-1 to TRBJ1-3, with D possibly being TRBD1 (5 bases). V was trimmed by 6 bases and J by 0 bases, leaving 9 bases between them. CDR3 size: 13 residues. Germline loops: CDR1 DFQATT, CDR2 SNEGSKA (reference sequence). CDR3 loop: CSARGDSGNTIYF. DNA of the CDR3: TGCAGTGCCCGAGGGGACTCTGGAAACACCATATATTTT.

This clonotype was seen a few times. The conserved final phenylalanine or tryptophan is absent from the CDR3, which likely points to a read error. The genes are TRBV20-1 and TRBJ1-2; D unresolved. The CDR3 consists of 14 residues. In germline, CDR1 is DFQATT, CDR2 SNEGSKA (reference sequence). Trimming took off 5 bases at V and 0 bases at J, with 13 bases between the two ends. In nucleotides, the CDR3 is TGCAGTGCTCCCCACGGATTCCCTAACTATGGCTACACCCTC. Amino acid sequence: CSAPHGFPNYGYTL.

This clonotype was counted only a few times. The chain employs TRBV4-3 and TRBJ2-1; the D is unclear. Per germline, CDR1 LGHNA and CDR2 YSLEER. V was shortened by 0 bases and J by 4 bases, with 7 bases between the two germline ends. This CDR3 has 14 amino acids. The CDR3 coding sequence is TGCGCCAGCAGCCAAGATGATGCGTACAATGAGCAGTTCTTC. This gives the protein CASSQDDAYNEQFF.

The V gene is TRBV6-5, the J gene TRBJ2-6; 9 nucleotides match TRBD2. This CDR3 spans 17 amino acids. The trim removed 0 bases at V and 2 bases at J, leaving 2 bases unmatched. CDR1 is MNHEY, CDR2 SVGAGI, per germline. The CDR3 DNA reads TGTGCCAGCAGTTACTCGCGGGGGGGAACTGGGGCCAACGTCCTGACTTTC. Encoded protein: CASSYSRGGTGANVLTF.

The rearrangement joins TRBV12-3 or TRBV12-4 to TRBJ2-3; the D is unclear. The CDR3 runs to 14 residues. V dropped 3 bases and J dropped 1 base, with 8 bases sitting between them. Written as DNA, the CDR3 is TGTGCCAGCAGTTTGAACGTAGGCACAGATACGCAGTATTTT. Amino acids: CASSLNVGTDTQYF.

The genes are TRBV5-1 and TRBJ2-5; D is ambiguous. V was cut by 5 bases and J by 2 bases, with 4 bases left in between. There are 11 residues in the CDR3. CDR1 is SGHRS and CDR2 is YFSETQ in the germline V gene. The CDR3 loop is CASRAQETQYF. The CDR3 region has the DNA TGCGCCAGCAGAGCACAAGAGACCCAGTACTTC.

The V gene is TRBV10-2, the J gene TRBJ1-4; D is unresolved. Germline CDR1 is WSHSY and CDR2 is SAAADI. V shed 0 bases and J shed 0 bases, with 11 bases lying between them. This CDR3 region has 17 residues. CDR3 sequence reads: CASSESMIRSTNEKLFF. CDR3 nucleotide sequence: TGCGCCAGCAGTGAGTCGATGATTCGGTCAACTAATGAAAAACTGTTTTTT.

This clonotype was seen more than once but under ten times. The gene calls are TRBV5-1 and TRBJ2-7; TRBD2 matches 7 bases. This CDR3 region has 14 residues. The germline gives CDR1 SGHRS, CDR2 YFSETQ. The ends lost 4 bases at V and 1 base at J; junction bases unmatched: 5. The DNA for the CDR3 is TGCGCCAGCAGCGATCCGGGAGGTTCCTACGAGCAGTACTTC. Its protein product is CASSDPGGSYEQYF. The full variable domain, in which reference TRBV5-1 and TRBJ2-7 provide the parts outside the CDR3, is KAGVTQTPRYLIKTRGQQVTLSCSPISGHRSVSWYQQTPGQGLQFLFEYFSETQRNKGNFPGRFSGRQFSNSRSEMNVSTLELGDSALYLCASSDPGGSYEQYFGPGTRLTVT.